This TCR beta chain emerged from a study of T cell responses to AZD1222 COVID-19 vaccine. Points from the study as a whole: Increases in Spike-specific TCR breadth and depth were seen after two AZD1222 doses. Only 6 or 7 AZD1222 recipients tested seropositive at baseline. Donors, mostly white British, included more females; clonal diversity was possibly underestimated.

Pooling covered second doses at about 4 or about 12 weeks. As concerns this clone: The antigen remains unidentified.

Germline lookup yields CDR1 KGHDR and CDR2 SFDVKD. The CDR3 is 13 amino acids. V was pared by 6 bases and J by 5 bases, with 12 bases between. Method: immunoSEQ multiplex PCR; TCRdb's copy keeps in-frame clones and lacks some. The table records some 150,000 clones, roughly nine tenths of them present only once. The receptor's source is an adult who received the AZD1222 COVID-19 vaccine. This sample comprised peripheral blood, obtained 28 days after the second AZD1222 dose. This rearrangement joins TRBV24-1 to TRBJ1-2, with D unresolved. The CDR3 loop is CATSNSGAYGYTF. Here the CDR3 DNA reads TGTGCCACCAGTAATTCGGGAGCGTATGGCTACACCTTC.